What follows describes a single TCR beta chain. The target antigen is unknown. The data stem from a study of blood T cells in healthy people across ages. Next came a second PCR, run for roughly 7 to 12 cycles, which used a sample-barcoded 5' primer along with a J-beta primer mix. Through a template-switch adaptor with 12 random nucleotides, each cDNA molecule received a tag. In TCRdb, the 5' RACE reads were re-called with MiXCR into one record per CDR3 protein. The table lists about 1.5 million distinct CDR3 sequences, approximately 43% of them singletons, with about 4% in the top ten. Broader study findings: Correlation between TCR beta diversity and naive T cell percentage was strong.

CDR3 length: 14 residues. The junction had 5 bases not matched to a gene; V was cut back by 6 bases and J by 5 bases. The germline V gene has CDR1 ENHRY and CDR2 SYGVKD. The J gene is TRBJ2-5, the V gene TRBV10-3; 11 bases agree with TRBD1. The origin of this receptor is a woman between 18 and 29 years old in good health. Sample: blood. The CDR3 loop reads CAIRGGQGEETQYF. The CDR3 DNA reads TGTGCCATCAGAGGGGGACAGGGGGAGGAGACCCAGTACTTC.